The 14 T cell receptor beta chains presented below share a single source sample, sequenced in a study of shared clonotypes between healthy human individuals (dated by TCRdb to 2019 to 2021). Libraries were prepared through the immunoSEQ multiplex PCR assay. The table comes from immuneACCESS by way of TCRdb, which keeps in-frame sequences with V and J called. Part of the clones is missing from these tables; in studies checked, under half for an unresolved V gene and the rest for unknown reasons. The sample yields 1,500,000 or so clones; 96% were counted once. The ten largest clones represent roughly 1.2% of the sample. Sequencing used naive CD4+ T cells sorted from blood. The cell subset or site label here, explained by the study, means: CD45RA+ positively selected. These receptors all come from a young man in good health.

The chain recombines TRBV13 with TRBJ1-1, with TRBD1 as a possible D gene (5 bases). With 4 bases removed from V and 4 bases from J, the gap between germline ends came to 16 bases. CDR1 and CDR2 (germline): PRHDT, FYEKMQ (reference sequence). The CDR3 has 15 amino acids. The CDR3 DNA reads as TGTGCCAGCAGCTCGAAGCGGGACTTTGGCACTGAAGCTTTCTTT. Encoded protein: CASSSKRDFGTEAFF.

The J gene is TRBJ1-5, the V gene TRBV19; no clear D. Trimming pared 0 bases from V and 6 bases from J, leaving 15 bases between. The CDR3 contains 16 residues. The germline gives CDR1 LNHDA, CDR2 SQIVND (reference sequence). The CDR3 here is CASSIDRTRGGQPQHF. CDR3 in DNA: TGTGCCAGTAGTATAGATCGTACGAGAGGCGGTCAGCCCCAGCATTTT.

The V and J genes are TRBV5-1 and TRBJ2-7, with 8 bases aligning to TRBD1. The V segment lost 0 bases and the J segment 4 bases; nucleotides outside the gene matches: 6. The CDR3 extends over 15 amino acids. CDR1 is SGHRS, CDR2 YFSETQ, per germline. The CDR3, as DNA: TGCGCCAGCAGCTTGGGGACAGGGCTCGGGTACGAGCAGTACTTC. Translating gives CASSLGTGLGYEQYF.

V is TRBV7-9 and J is TRBJ2-3; D gene uncertain. Trimming stripped 9 bases from V and 3 bases from J, with 10 bases between. The CDR3 runs to 12 residues. The germline gives CDR1 SEHNR, CDR2 FQNEAQ (reference sequence). CDR3 sequence (DNA): TGTGCCAGTACGCCTGGGACAGATACGCAGTATTTT. Amino acids: CASTPGTDTQYF.

The V call is TRBV5-1, the J call TRBJ2-1, with D possibly matching TRBD2 (8 bases). Germline CDR1 SGHRS, CDR2 YFSETQ. This CDR3 spans 15 amino acids. V lost 4 bases to trimming and J lost 1 base, with 12 bases between them. CDR3 in amino acids: CASSREGASYNEQFF. Written as DNA, the CDR3 is TGCGCCAGCAGCCGGGAGGGGGCTTCCTACAATGAGCAGTTCTTC. The variable domain in full, with the rest retrieved from reference TRBV5-1 and TRBJ2-1, is KAGVTQTPRYLIKTRGQQVTLSCSPISGHRSVSWYQQTPGQGLQFLFEYFSETQRNKGNFPGRFSGRQFSNSRSEMNVSTLELGDSALYLCASSREGASYNEQFFGPGTRLTVL.

About this clone: Other nucleotide sequences from this sample produce the same CDR3. The J gene is TRBJ2-7, the V gene TRBV15; D unresolved. The germline V gene encodes CDR1 LNHNV and CDR2 YYDKDF (reference sequence). Between the trimmed V and J ends, which lost 3 bases and 3 bases, there was a span of 9 bases. The CDR3 loop spans 13 amino acids. CDR3 DNA sequence: TGTGCCACCAGCAGGGACGGAAACTACGAGCAGTACTTC. Residues: CATSRDGNYEQYF. The full variable domain, with the rest looked up from reference TRBV15 and TRBJ2-7, is DAMVIQNPRYQVTQFGKPVTLSCSQTLNHNVMYWYQQKSSQAPKLLFHYYDKDFNNEADTPDNFQSRRPNTSFCFLDIRSPGLGDTAMYLCATSRDGNYEQYFGPGTRLTVT.

CDR3 sequence: CASSLRGVQEQFF. Written as DNA, the CDR3 is TGTGCCAGCAGCTTACGGGGGGTCCAAGAGCAGTTCTTC. The chain has TRBV7-9 and TRBJ2-1, with 7 bases fitting TRBD2. The germline V gene has CDR1 SEHNR and CDR2 FQNEAQ (reference sequence). The CDR3 spans 13 residues. V was clipped by 2 bases and J by 10 bases; unmatched bases: 5. The full variable domain, its missing parts supplied by reference TRBV7-9 and TRBJ2-1, is DTGVSQNPRHKITKRGQNVTFRCDPISEHNRLYWYRQTLGQGPEFLTYFQNEAQLEKSRLLSDRFSAERPKGSFSTLEIQRTEQGDSAMYLCASSLRGVQEQFFGPGTRLTVL.

The V call is TRBV7-2, the J call TRBJ2-1; D may be TRBD1 or TRBD2 (5 bases each). This CDR3 comprises 13 residues. The germline V and J ends were trimmed by 5 bases and 9 bases, with 14 bases remaining between them. Germline CDR1 reads SGHTA; CDR2 reads FQGNSA. The CDR3 DNA sequence: TGTGCCAGCAGCCCGGGACCCCAGCGTGAGCAGTTCTTC. Its translation: CASSPGPQREQFF.

The chain links TRBV6-1 to TRBJ1-5, with D unclear. Per germline, CDR1 MNHNS and CDR2 SASEGT. Trimming removed 3 bases at V and 2 bases at J, with 8 bases between. The CDR3 has 14 residues. The CDR3 DNA reads as TGTGCCAGCAGTGATGTCCTGGGCAATCAGCCCCAGCATTTT. Translated, it gives CASSDVLGNQPQHF.

This clone was observed once. The genes are TRBV10-2 and TRBJ1-5; tentatively, D is TRBD1 (5 bases). Trimming removed 8 bases at V and 5 bases at J, with 16 bases between. From germline, CDR1 is WSHSY and CDR2 SAAADI. This CDR3 has 14 amino acids. CDR3 nucleotides: TGCGCCAGCTCTCACCGGGACGCTGATCAGCCCCAGCATTTT. Translated, it gives CASSHRDADQPQHF.

Note on this clone: The sample carries other DNA sequences with the same CDR3. The chain links TRBV18 to TRBJ2-7, with 7 bases aligning to TRBD1. This CDR3 has 14 amino acids. With 3 bases clipped from V and 4 bases from J, the junction kept 6 bases outside the gene matches. Germline loops: CDR1 KGHSH, CDR2 LQKENI. For the CDR3, the DNA is TGTGCCAGCTCACCGGGGACAGCGGAGTACGAGCAGTACTTC. This codes for CASSPGTAEYEQYF.

The rearrangement links TRBV5-4 to TRBJ2-3; D remains ambiguous. This CDR3 is built from 13 residues. V lost 6 bases, J lost 2 bases, and 10 bases lay in between. CDR1 SGHNT and CDR2 YYREEE come from the germline V gene (reference sequence). This CDR3 is CASTPDFTDTQYF. CDR3 nucleotides: TGTGCCAGCACCCCCGACTTCACAGATACGCAGTATTTT.

This rearrangement joins TRBV5-6 to TRBJ2-7; D is possibly TRBD1 (6 bases). The ends were cut back, 2 bases at V and 7 bases at J, with 22 bases in the middle. In germline, CDR1 is SGHDT, CDR2 YYEEEE. The CDR3 length is 16 residues. CDR3 sequence reads: CASSFISGTQAKEQYF. Here the CDR3 DNA reads TGTGCCAGCAGCTTCATTTCCGGGACACAAGCTAAGGAGCAGTACTTC.

The rearrangement joins TRBV11-2 to TRBJ2-1; D is unclear. CDR3 size: 14 residues. V dropped 8 bases and J dropped 5 bases, with 16 bases sitting between them. The germline V gene encodes CDR1 SGHAT and CDR2 FQNNGV. This chain's CDR3 is CASYTPQENNEQFF. The CDR3 DNA is TGTGCCAGCTACACTCCCCAGGAAAACAATGAGCAGTTCTTC. The variable domain in full, with the rest retrieved from reference TRBV11-2 and TRBJ2-1, is EAGVAQSPRYKIIEKRQSVAFWCNPISGHATLYWYQQILGQGPKLLIQFQNNGVVDDSQLPKDRFSAERLKGVDSTLKIQPAKLEDSAVYLCASYTPQENNEQFFGPGTRLTVL.